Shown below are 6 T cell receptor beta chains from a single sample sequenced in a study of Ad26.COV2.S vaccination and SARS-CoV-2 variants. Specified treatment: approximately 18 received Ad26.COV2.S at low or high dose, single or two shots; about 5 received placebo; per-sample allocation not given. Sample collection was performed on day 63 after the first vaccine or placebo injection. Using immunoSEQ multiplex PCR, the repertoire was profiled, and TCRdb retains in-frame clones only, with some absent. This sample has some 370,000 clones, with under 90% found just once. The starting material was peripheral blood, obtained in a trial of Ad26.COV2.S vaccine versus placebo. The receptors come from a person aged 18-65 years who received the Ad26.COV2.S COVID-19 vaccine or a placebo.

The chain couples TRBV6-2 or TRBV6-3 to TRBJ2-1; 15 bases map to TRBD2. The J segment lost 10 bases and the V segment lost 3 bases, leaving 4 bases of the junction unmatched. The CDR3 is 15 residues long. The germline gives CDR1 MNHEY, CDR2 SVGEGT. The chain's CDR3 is CASSYTGLAGGEQFF. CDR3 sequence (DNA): TGTGCCAGCAGTTATACTGGACTAGCGGGGGGGGAGCAGTTCTTC.

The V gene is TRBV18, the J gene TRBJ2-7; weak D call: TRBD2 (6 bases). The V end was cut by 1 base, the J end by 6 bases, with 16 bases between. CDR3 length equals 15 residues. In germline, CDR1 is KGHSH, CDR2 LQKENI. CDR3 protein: CASSPREAPGSEQYF. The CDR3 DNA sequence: TGTGCCAGCTCACCACGGGAGGCCCCAGGGTCCGAGCAGTACTTC.

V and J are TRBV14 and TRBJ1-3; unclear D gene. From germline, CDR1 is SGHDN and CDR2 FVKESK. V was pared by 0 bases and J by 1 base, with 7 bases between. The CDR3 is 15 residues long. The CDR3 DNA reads TGTGCCAGCAGCCAAGATCGGGTGTCTGGAAACACCATATATTTT. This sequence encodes CASSQDRVSGNTIYF. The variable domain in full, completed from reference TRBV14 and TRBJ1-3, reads EAGVTQFPSHSVIEKGQTVTLRCDPISGHDNLYWYRRVMGKEIKFLLHFVKESKQDESGMPNNRFLAERTGGTYSTLKVQPAELEDSGVYFCASSQDRVSGNTIYFGEGSWLTVV.

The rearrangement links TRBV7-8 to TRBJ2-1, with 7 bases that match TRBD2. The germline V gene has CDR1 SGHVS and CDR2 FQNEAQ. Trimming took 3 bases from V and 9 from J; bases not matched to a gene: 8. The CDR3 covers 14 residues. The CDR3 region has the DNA TGTGCCAGCAGCTTGGAAGGACTAGTAGTTGAGCAGTTCTTC. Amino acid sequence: CASSLEGLVVEQFF. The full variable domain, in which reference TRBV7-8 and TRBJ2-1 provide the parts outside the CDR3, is GAGVSQSPRYKVAKRGQDVALRCDPISGHVSLFWYQQALGQGPEFLTYFQNEAQLDKSGLPSDRFFAERPEGSVSTLKIQRTQQEDSAVYLCASSLEGLVVEQFFGPGTRLTVL.

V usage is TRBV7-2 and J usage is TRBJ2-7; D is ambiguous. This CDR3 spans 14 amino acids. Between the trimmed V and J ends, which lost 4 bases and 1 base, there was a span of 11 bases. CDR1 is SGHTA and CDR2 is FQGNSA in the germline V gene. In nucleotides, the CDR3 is TGTGCCAGCAGCTCCATCCTCCGATCCTACGAGCAGTACTTC. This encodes CASSSILRSYEQYF.

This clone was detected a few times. In DNA, the CDR3 is TGTGCCAGCAGTTCCAATCGACAAAAGGACAGGGGGCACTACGAGCAGTACTTC. Translating gives CASSSNRQKDRGHYEQYF. This rearrangement joins TRBV6-2 or TRBV6-3 to TRBJ2-7; 11 bases agree with TRBD1. This CDR3 is built from 18 residues. CDR1 is MNHEY and CDR2 is SVGEGT in the germline V gene. J was trimmed by 3 bases and V by 4 bases; bases with no gene match: 14.